This TCR beta chain was recovered during a study of radiotherapy plus CTLA-4 blockade in lung cancer. CDR1 and CDR2 from the germline V gene are MGHDK and SYGVNS. CDR3 length: 12 amino acids. Deletions cut 2 bases from V and 0 bases from J, with 2 bases between. Clones were sequenced by immunoSEQ multiplex PCR, and TCRdb holds only the in-frame ones, with some missing. The data contain 70,000 to 95,000 clones, around four fifths of them seen just once; the ten biggest clones take up just over 14%. The receptor was isolated from a human donor with non-small cell lung cancer that progressed on radiotherapy plus ipilimumab. The material was peripheral blood, obtained from a patient treated with radiotherapy plus ipilimumab. The J gene is TRBJ2-7, the V gene TRBV25-1; no clear D gene. The CDR3 loop reads CASSESSYEQYF. The CDR3 DNA is TGTGCCAGCAGTGAAAGCTCCTACGAGCAGTACTTC.